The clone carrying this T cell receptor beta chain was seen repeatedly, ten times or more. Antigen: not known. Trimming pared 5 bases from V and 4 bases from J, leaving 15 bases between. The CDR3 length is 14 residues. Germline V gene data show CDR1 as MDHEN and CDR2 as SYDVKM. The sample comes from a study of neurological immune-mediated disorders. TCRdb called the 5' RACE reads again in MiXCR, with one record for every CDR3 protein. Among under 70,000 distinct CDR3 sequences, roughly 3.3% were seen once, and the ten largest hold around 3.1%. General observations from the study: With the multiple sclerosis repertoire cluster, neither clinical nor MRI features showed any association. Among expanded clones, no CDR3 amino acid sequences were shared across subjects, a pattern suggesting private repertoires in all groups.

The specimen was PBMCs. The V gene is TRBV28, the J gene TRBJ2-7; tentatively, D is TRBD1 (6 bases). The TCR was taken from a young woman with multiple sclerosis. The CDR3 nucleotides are TGTGCCAGCAGTACTCCGGGACACCCTTACGAGCAGTACTTC. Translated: CASSTPGHPYEQYF. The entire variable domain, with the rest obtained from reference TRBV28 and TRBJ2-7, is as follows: DVKVTQSSRYLVKRTGEKVFLECVQDMDHENMFWYRQDPGLGLRLIYFSYDVKMKEKGDIPEGYSVSREKKERFSLILESASTNQTSMYLCASSTPGHPYEQYFGPGTRLTVT.